A single sample is the source of the 5 T cell receptor beta chains below, sequenced in a study of cytomegalovirus exposure and HLA in healthy donors. Method: immunoSEQ multiplex PCR; TCRdb's copy keeps in-frame clones and lacks some. The data show 90,000 to 150,000 clones, roughly 88% seen once. The sequencing sample was made of PBMCs. The receptors originated from a woman aged 18 to 35 in good health and CMV-seropositive.

V is TRBV4-3 and J is TRBJ1-1; maybe TRBD1 (6 bases). The CDR3 has 15 amino acids. Germline CDR1 is LGHNA and CDR2 is YSLEER. Trimming left V 5 bases short and J 1 base short, with 14 bases between. In DNA form, the CDR3 reads TGCGCCAGCAGCAAGTCTAGGGGGGGGAACACTGAAGCTTTCTTT. Its protein product is CASSKSRGGNTEAFF.

The chain links TRBV7-3 to TRBJ2-1; the match to TRBD2 covers 13 bases. CDR1 is SGHTA, CDR2 FQGTGA, per germline. CDR3 length equals 16 residues. The V segment lost 3 bases and the J segment 8 bases; nucleotides outside the gene matches: 7. CDR3 sequence: CASSLTTSGRSDEQFF. Written as DNA, the CDR3 is TGTGCCAGCAGCTTGACGACTAGCGGGAGGAGCGATGAGCAGTTCTTC.

The J gene is TRBJ1-5, the V gene TRBV19; TRBD1 might be the D (5 bases). The ends were cut back, 4 bases at V and 5 bases at J, with 12 bases in the middle. CDR1 LNHDA and CDR2 SQIVND come from the germline V gene (reference sequence). CDR3 length: 14 residues. For the CDR3, the DNA is TGTGCCAGTAGTAAAGTCCAGGGCTATCAGCCCCAGCATTTT. It is translated as CASSKVQGYQPQHF.

This chain links TRBV5-1 with TRBJ1-6; 8 nucleotides line up with TRBD1. V lost 1 base, J lost 7 bases, and 4 bases stayed unmatched. This CDR3 comprises 15 residues. CDR1 and CDR2 (germline): SGHRS, YFSETQ. CDR3 in amino acids: CASSLWSGGNSPLHF. The CDR3 DNA reads TGCGCCAGCAGCTTGTGGTCAGGGGGCAATTCACCCCTCCACTTT. The full variable domain, with the rest looked up from reference TRBV5-1 and TRBJ1-6, is KAGVTQTPRYLIKTRGQQVTLSCSPISGHRSVSWYQQTPGQGLQFLFEYFSETQRNKGNFPGRFSGRQFSNSRSEMNVSTLELGDSALYLCASSLWSGGNSPLHFGNGTRLTVT.

The rearrangement uses TRBV18 and TRBJ1-2; 7 positions agree with TRBD1. Germline CDR1 KGHSH, CDR2 LQKENI. The V gene end was trimmed by 3 bases and the J gene end by 6 bases; junction bases not matched to a gene: 1. This CDR3 spans 12 amino acids. Here the CDR3 DNA reads TGTGCCAGCTCACCTGACAGGGATGGCTACACCTTC. This translates into CASSPDRDGYTF.